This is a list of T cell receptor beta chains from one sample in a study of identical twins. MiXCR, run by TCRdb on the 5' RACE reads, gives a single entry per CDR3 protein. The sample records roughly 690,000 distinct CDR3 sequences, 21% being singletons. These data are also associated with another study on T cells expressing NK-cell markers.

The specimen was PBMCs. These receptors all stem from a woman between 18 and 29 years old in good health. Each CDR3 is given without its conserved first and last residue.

ASSQAEGIQPQH	12	TRBV7-2	TRBJ1-5
ASSSTDNSPLH	11	TRBV6-5	TRBJ1-6
SATTGGTGELF	11	TRBV20-1	TRBJ2-2
ASSNARPSTQY	11	TRBV7-3	TRBJ2-3
TISRDEEGEQY	11	TRBV10-3	TRBJ2-7
ASSYDKGYGYT	11	TRBV6-5	TRBJ1-2
SARGDGLYGYT	11	TRBV20-1	TRBJ1-2
ASSVPEREGYNEQF	14	TRBV5-5	TRBJ2-1
ASSQTGDWGYGYT	13	TRBV12-3/TRBV12-4	TRBJ1-2
ASSYAAGAAGELF	13	TRBV7-2	TRBJ2-2
SVNRDSNQPQH	11	TRBV20-1	TRBJ1-5
SADTGEGGYT	10	TRBV20-1	TRBJ1-2
SAGGGGEAF	9	TRBV20-1	TRBJ1-1
ASSYSLITNEKLF	13	TRBV6-5	TRBJ1-4
SATLFGREGSDTQY	14	TRBV20-1	TRBJ2-3
ASSQLGAGIYNEQF	14	TRBV7-2	TRBJ2-1
ASSPTAGPTYEQY	13	TRBV7-9	TRBJ2-7
AISVVSGHTGELF	13	TRBV10-3	TRBJ2-2
SADPDPNTEAF	11	TRBV20-1	TRBJ1-1
ASRRDYIYEQY	11	TRBV10-2	TRBJ2-7
ASSPGGAYEQY	11	TRBV7-2	TRBJ2-7
ASMGIGGYNEQF	12	TRBV19	TRBJ2-1
SAPQGRGWDEQF	12	TRBV20-1	TRBJ2-1